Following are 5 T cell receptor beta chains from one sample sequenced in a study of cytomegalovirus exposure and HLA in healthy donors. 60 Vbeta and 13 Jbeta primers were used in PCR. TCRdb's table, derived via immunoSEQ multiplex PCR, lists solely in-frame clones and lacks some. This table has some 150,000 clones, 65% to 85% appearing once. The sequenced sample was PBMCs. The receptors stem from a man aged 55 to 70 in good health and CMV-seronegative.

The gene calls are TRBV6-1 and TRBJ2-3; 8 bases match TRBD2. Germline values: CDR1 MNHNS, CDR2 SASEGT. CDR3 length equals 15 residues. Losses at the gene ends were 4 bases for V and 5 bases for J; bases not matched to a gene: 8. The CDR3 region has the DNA TGTGCCAGCAGTGTTACAGCGGGGGAGGTAGATACGCAGTATTTT. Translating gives CASSVTAGEVDTQYF.

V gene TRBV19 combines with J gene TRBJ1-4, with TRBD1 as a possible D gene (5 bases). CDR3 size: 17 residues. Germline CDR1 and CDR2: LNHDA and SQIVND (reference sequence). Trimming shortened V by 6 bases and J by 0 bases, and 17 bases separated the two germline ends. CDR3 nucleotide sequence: TGTGCCAGTAGGCACCGGGGGACGGGCGCAACTAATGAAAAACTGTTTTTT. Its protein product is CASRHRGTGATNEKLFF.

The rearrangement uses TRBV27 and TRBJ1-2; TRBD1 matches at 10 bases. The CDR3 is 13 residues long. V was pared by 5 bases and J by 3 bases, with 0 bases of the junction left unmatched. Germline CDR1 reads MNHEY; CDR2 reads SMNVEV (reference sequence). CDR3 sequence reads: CASSGQGDYGYTF. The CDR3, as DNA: TGTGCCAGCAGTGGACAGGGGGACTATGGCTACACCTTC.

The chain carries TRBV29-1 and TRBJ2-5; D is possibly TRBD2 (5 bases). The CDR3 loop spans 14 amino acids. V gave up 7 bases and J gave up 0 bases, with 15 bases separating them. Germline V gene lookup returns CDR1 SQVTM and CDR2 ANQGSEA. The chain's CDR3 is CSAFLWEHQETQYF. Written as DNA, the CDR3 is TGCAGCGCGTTTCTCTGGGAGCACCAAGAGACCCAGTACTTC.

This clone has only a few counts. The DNA of the CDR3 is TGCGCCAGCAGTGGACAGGGGGGCACCGGGGAGCTGTTTTTT. It codes for CASSGQGGTGELFF. The rearrangement joins TRBV10-1 to TRBJ2-2, with 9 bases identical to TRBD1. Trimming removed 4 bases from V and 4 bases from J; junction bases left unmatched: 1. The CDR3 is 14 residues long. CDR1 WNHNN and CDR2 SYGVQD come from the germline V gene (reference sequence).